This T cell receptor (beta chain) was recorded in a study of cytomegalovirus exposure and HLA in healthy donors. This clone turned up a few times. Its target is not known. Study outcomes and limitations: In a later analysis, TCR beta V- and J-gene trimming showed a link to a missense DCLRE1C variant. Reportedly, a later analysis found an Asian-associated ancestry cluster had fewer N-insertions than the approximately 670-donor mean. Cytomegalovirus association was assigned to 170 or so TCR beta chains. For most subjects, TCR beta sequences were reported to predict HLA-A and HLA-B alleles with accuracy.

The CDR3 extends over 14 amino acids. In germline, CDR1 is MNHEY, CDR2 SVGAGI. Trimming removed 4 bases from V and 0 bases from J, with 4 bases in between. The PCR made use of 60 Vbeta and 13 Jbeta primers. Assay: immunoSEQ multiplex PCR; the TCRdb copy retains only in-frame clones and omits some. The sample lists about 180,000 clones, less than 85% occurring once. Sequenced input: PBMCs. This chain uses TRBV6-5 with TRBJ2-6, with D hard to call. This TCR came from a man between 18 and 29 years old in good health and CMV-seronegative. The CDR3 region is CASSSFSGANVLTF. The CDR3 nucleotides are TGTGCCAGCAGTTCATTCTCTGGGGCCAACGTCCTGACTTTC.